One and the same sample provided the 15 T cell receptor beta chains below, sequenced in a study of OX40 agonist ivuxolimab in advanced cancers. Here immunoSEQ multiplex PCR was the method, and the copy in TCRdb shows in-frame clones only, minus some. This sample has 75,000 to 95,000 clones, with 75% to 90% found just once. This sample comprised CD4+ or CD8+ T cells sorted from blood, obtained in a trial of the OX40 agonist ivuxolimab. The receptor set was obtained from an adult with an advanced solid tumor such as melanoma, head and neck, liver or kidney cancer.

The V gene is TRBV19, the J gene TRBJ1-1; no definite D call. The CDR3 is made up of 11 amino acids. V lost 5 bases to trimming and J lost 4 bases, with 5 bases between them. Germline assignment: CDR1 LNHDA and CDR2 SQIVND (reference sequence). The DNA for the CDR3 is TGTGCCAGTAGTTGGGGCACTGAAGCTTTCTTT. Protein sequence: CASSWGTEAFF.

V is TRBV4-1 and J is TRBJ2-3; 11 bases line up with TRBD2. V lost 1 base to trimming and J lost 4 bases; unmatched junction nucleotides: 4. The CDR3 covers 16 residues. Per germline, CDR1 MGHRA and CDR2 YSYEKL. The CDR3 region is CASSQARLAGSDTQYF. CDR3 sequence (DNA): TGCGCCAGCAGCCAAGCCCGACTAGCGGGATCAGATACGCAGTATTTT.

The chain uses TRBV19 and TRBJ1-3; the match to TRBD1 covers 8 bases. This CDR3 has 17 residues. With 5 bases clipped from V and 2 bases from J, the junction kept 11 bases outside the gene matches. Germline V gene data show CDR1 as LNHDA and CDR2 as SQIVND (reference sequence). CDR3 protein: CASSARGQGKAGNTIYF. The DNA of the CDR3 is TGTGCCAGTAGTGCCAGAGGACAGGGAAAGGCTGGAAACACCATATATTTT.

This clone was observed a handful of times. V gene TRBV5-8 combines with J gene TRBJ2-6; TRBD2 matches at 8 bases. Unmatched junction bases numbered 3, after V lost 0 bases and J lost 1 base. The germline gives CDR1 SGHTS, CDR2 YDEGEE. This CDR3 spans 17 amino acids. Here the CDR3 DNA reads TGTGCCAGCAGCTTGGTTAGCGGGGTTTCTGGGGCCAACGTCCTGACTTTC. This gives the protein CASSLVSGVSGANVLTF.

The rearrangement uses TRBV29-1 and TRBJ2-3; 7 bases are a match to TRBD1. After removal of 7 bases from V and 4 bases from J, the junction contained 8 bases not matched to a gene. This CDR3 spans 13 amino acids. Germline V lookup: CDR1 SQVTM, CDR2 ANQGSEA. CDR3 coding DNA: TGCAGCGCCAACCACAGGGGTTCAGATACGCAGTATTTT. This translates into CSANHRGSDTQYF.

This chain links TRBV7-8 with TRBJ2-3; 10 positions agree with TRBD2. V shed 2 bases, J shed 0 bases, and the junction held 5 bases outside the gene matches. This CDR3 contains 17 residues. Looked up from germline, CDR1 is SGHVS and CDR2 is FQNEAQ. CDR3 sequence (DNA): TGTGCCAGCAGCTTACGGGGTAGCGGGGGGAGCACAGATACGCAGTATTTT. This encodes CASSLRGSGGSTDTQYF.

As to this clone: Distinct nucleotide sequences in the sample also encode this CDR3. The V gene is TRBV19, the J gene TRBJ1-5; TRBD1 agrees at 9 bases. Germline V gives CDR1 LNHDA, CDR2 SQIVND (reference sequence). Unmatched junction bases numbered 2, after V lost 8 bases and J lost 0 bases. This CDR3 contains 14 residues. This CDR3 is CASGTGISNQPQHF. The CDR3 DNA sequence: TGTGCCAGTGGGACAGGGATTAGCAATCAGCCCCAGCATTTT.

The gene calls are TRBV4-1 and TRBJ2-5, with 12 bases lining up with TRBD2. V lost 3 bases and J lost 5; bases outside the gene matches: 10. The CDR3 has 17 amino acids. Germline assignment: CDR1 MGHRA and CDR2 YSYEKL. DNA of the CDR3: TGCGCCAGCAGCCACCGTCCTAGCGGGGGGGCAGGGGAGACCCAGTACTTC. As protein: CASSHRPSGGAGETQYF.

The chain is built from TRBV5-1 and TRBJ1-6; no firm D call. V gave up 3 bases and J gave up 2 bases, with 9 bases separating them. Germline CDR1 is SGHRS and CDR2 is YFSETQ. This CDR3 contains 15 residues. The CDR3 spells CASSSDGPYNSPLHF. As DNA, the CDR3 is TGCGCCAGCAGCTCGGACGGGCCCTATAATTCACCCCTCCACTTT.

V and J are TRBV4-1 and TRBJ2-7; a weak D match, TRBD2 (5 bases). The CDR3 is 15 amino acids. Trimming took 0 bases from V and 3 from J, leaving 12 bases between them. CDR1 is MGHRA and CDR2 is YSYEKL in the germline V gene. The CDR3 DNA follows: TGCGCCAGCAGCCAAGATAATCAGGACTGCTACGAGCAGTACGTC. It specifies CASSQDNQDCYEQYV.

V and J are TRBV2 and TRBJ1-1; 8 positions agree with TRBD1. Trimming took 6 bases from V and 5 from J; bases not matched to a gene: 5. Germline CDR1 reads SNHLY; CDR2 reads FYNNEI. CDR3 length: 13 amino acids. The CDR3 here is CASSLTGDTEAFF. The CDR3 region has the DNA TGTGCCAGCAGCCTGACAGGGGATACTGAAGCTTTCTTT.

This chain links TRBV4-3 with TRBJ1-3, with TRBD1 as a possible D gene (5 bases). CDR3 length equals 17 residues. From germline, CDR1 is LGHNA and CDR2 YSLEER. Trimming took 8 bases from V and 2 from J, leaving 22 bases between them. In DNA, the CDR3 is TGCGCCAGCTCCCGGGATCGAAGGGCGGGGGCTGGAAACACCATATATTTT. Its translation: CASSRDRRAGAGNTIYF.

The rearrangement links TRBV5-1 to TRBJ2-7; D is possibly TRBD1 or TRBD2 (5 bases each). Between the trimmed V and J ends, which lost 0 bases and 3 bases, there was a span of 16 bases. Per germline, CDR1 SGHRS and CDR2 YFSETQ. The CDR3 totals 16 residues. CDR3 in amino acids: CASSLGGRGADYEQYV. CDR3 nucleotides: TGCGCCAGCAGCTTGGGCGGGCGAGGGGCCGACTACGAGCAGTACGTC.

CDR3 loop: CASSQNRAGQPQHF. CDR3 sequence (DNA): TGTGCCAGCAGTCAGAACAGGGCCGGTCAGCCCCAGCATTTT. V and J are TRBV28 and TRBJ1-5; tentatively, D is TRBD1 (6 bases). The V and J ends lost 5 bases and 6 bases respectively, with 14 bases between them. The CDR3 contains 14 residues. The germline V gene has CDR1 MDHEN and CDR2 SYDVKM.

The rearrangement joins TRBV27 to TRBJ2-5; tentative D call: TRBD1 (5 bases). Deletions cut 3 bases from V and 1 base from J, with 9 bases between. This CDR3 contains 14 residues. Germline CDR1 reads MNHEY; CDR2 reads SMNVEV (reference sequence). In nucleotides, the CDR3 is TGTGCCAGCAGTTTCAGGGTCACCCAAGAGACCCAGTACTTC. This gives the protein CASSFRVTQETQYF.